The 5 T cell receptor beta chains in this list originate from one sample, sequenced in a study of cytomegalovirus exposure and HLA in healthy donors. PCR amplification relied on 60 Vbeta primers (plus 13 Jbeta primers). The assay was immunoSEQ multiplex PCR, and TCRdb's table has in-frame clones only and misses some. The table has tens of thousands of clones, around 84% seen once; the top ten hold around 3.6%. Sequenced material: PBMCs. The receptors here all came from a woman aged 18-29 years in good health and CMV-seronegative.

This chain links TRBV7-6 with TRBJ2-2, with D tentatively TRBD1 (5 bases). Trimming pared 1 base from V and 7 bases from J, leaving 10 bases between. Per the germline V gene, CDR1 is SGHVS and CDR2 is FNYEAQ. The CDR3 totals 14 residues. CDR3 protein: CASSLDGAGGELFF. CDR3 bases: TGTGCCAGCAGCTTAGATGGGGCTGGCGGGGAGCTGTTTTTT.

The chain combines TRBV29-1 with TRBJ2-7; unclear D gene. The CDR3 loop spans 13 amino acids. The V gene lost 0 bases and the J gene lost 3 bases, with 9 bases spanning the gap. Germline V gives CDR1 SQVTM, CDR2 ANQGSEA. The CDR3 loop reads CSVEDQVGYEQYF. The CDR3 nucleotides are TGCAGCGTTGAAGATCAGGTGGGCTACGAGCAGTACTTC.

The rearrangement uses TRBV5-1 and TRBJ2-5; 13 bases are shared with TRBD2. Germline CDR1 reads SGHRS; CDR2 reads YFSETQ. This CDR3 spans 17 amino acids. After removal of 3 bases from V and 5 bases from J, the junction contained 10 bases not matched to a gene. CDR3 amino acids: CASSWPTSGRARETQYF. Here the CDR3 DNA reads TGCGCCAGCAGCTGGCCCACTAGCGGGAGGGCCCGGGAGACCCAGTACTTC.

The V gene is TRBV4-3, the J gene TRBJ2-5; D is possibly TRBD2 (5 bases). The tail of the sequence fits TRBJ2-7 better, so the J call may be wrong. Germline CDR1 LGHNA, CDR2 YSLEER. The CDR3 length is 14 residues. The CDR3 nucleotides are TGCGCCAGCAGCCAAGGGAGGAGTGGGTACGAGCAGTACTTC. As protein: CASSQGRSGYEQYF.

The genes are TRBV19 and TRBJ1-2; D uncertain. From germline, CDR1 is LNHDA and CDR2 SQIVND (reference sequence). V lost 7 bases and J lost 0, with 18 bases in between. This CDR3 has 16 residues. The CDR3 here is CASTIGGSGANYGYTF. The CDR3 DNA reads TGTGCCAGTACCATAGGAGGCAGTGGCGCTAACTATGGCTACACCTTC.